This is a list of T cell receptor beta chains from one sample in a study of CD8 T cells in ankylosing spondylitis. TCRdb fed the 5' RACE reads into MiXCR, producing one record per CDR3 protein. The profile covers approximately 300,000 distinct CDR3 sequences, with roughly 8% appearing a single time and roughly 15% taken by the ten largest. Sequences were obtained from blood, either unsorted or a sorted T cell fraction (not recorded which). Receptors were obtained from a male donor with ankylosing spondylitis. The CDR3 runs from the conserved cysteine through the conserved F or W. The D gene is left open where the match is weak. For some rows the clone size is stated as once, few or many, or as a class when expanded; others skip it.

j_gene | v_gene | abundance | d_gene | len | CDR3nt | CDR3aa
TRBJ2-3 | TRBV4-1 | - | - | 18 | TGCGCCAGCAGCCAAGATACCTCCCAGGGGAGGGTCACAGATACGCAGTATTTT | CASSQDTSQGRVTDTQYF
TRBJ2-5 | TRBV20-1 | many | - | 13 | TGCAGTGCCCAGGGCCGATGGCAAGAGACCCAGTACTTC | CSAQGRWQETQYF
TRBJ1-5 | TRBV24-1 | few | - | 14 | TGTGCCACCAGTGACGGACTGAGCAATCAGCCCCAGCATTTT | CATSDGLSNQPQHF
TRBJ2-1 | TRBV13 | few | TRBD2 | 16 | TGTGCCAGCAGCAGGACTAGCGGGTCCCGTGAAGATGAGCAGTTCTTC | CASSRTSGSREDEQFF
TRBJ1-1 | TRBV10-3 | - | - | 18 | TGTGCCATCAGTGAGTCCGCCGGCCAGCCCTTGGGCGACACTGAAGCTTTCTTT | CAISESAGQPLGDTEAFF
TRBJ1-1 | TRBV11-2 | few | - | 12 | TGTGCCAGCAGCTTTCTGGGAACTGAAGCTTTCTTT | CASSFLGTEAFF
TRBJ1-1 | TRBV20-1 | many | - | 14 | TGCAGTGCTAGGCCCCTACAGGACTGGATGCGAGCTTTCTTT | CSARPLQDWMRAFF
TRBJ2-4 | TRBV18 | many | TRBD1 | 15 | TGTGCCAGCTCACAACAGACAGGGGCAGAAAACATTCAGTACTTC | CASSQQTGAENIQYF
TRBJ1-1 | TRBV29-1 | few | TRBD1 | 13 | TGCAGCGTACGACAGGGGCGAGGCACTGAAGCTTTCTTT | CSVRQGRGTEAFF
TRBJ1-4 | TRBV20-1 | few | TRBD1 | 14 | TGCAGTGCTAACCCAGGACAGGGTTGGGAAAAACTGTTTTTT | CSANPGQGWEKLFF
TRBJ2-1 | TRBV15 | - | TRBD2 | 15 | TGTGCCACCAGCACGAGCGGGAGTCGTTACAATGAGCAGTTCTTC | CATSTSGSRYNEQFF
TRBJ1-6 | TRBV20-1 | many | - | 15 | TGCAGTGCTAGAGGGGGGGTCCGAAATAATTCACCCCTCCACTTT | CSARGGVRNNSPLHF
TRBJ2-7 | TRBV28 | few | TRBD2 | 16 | TGTGCCAGCAGCCTTCATACTAGCGGGAGTACCTACGAGCAGTACTTC | CASSLHTSGSTYEQYF
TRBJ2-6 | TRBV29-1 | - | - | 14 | TGCAGCGTAAGGGCCGGGGCTGGGGCCAACGTCCTGACTTTC | CSVRAGAGANVLTF
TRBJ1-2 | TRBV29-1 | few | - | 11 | TGCAGCGCCCCAGGGGAGGGGGGCTACACCTTC | CSAPGEGGYTF
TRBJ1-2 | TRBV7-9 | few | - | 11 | TGTGCCAGCAGCCTTGGGCCCGGAAGCACCTTC | CASSLGPGSTF
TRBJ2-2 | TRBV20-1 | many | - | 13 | TGCAGTGCTAGATGGCAGGGACGCGGGGAGCTGTTTTTT | CSARWQGRGELFF
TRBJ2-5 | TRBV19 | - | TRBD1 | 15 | TGTGCCAGTAGTATAGATAGAGGGGGCAGGGAGACCCAGTACTTC | CASSIDRGGRETQYF
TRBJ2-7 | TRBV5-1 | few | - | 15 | TGCGCCAGCAGCCTGTTCGGGCAGGGCTTCTACGAGCAGTACTTC | CASSLFGQGFYEQYF
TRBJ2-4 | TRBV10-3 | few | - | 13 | TGTGCCATCAGTGCCCGGGAGCAAAACATTCAGTACTTC | CAISAREQNIQYF
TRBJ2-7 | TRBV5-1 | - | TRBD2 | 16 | TGCGCCAGCAGCTTGGCCTCATTAGCGGGTGGCTACGAGCAGTACTTC | CASSLASLAGGYEQYF
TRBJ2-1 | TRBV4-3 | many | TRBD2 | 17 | TGCGCCAGCAGCCAAGATTGGGCTAGCGGGGGTAACAATGAGCAGTTCTTC | CASSQDWASGGNNEQFF
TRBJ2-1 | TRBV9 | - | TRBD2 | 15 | TGTGCCAGCAGCGTATGGACTAGCGGGGAAAATGAGCAGTTCTTC | CASSVWTSGENEQFF
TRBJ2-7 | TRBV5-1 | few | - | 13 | TGCGCCAGTGTCCCTTCAGACGGCTACGAGCAGTACTTC | CASVPSDGYEQYF
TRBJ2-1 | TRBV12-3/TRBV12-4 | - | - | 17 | TGTGCCAGCAGTTCCATAATGCAGGGTTGGTCCTACAATGAGCAGTTCTTC | CASSSIMQGWSYNEQFF
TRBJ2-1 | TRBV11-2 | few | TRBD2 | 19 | TGTGCCAGCAGCCGAGCCGGGACTAGCGGGACAAACTCCTACAATGAGCAGTTCTTC | CASSRAGTSGTNSYNEQFF
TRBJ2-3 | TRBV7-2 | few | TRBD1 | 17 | TGTGCCAGCAGCGGGGGACAGAGCCCTTATAGCACAGATACGCAGTATTTT | CASSGGQSPYSTDTQYF